This T cell receptor beta chain was identified in a study of cytomegalovirus exposure and HLA in healthy donors. Study overall: As released early, the data held roughly 85 million unique TCRs from HLA-typed donors.

PCR involved 60 Vbeta and 13 Jbeta primers. Profiled with immunoSEQ multiplex PCR; TCRdb holds only in-frame clones, not every one. The sample lists under 130,000 clones, about 12% occurring once. A few counts support this clone. The sequenced sample consisted of PBMCs. The TCR originated in a man between 35 and 55 years old in good health and CMV-seropositive.

CDR3 nucleotide sequence: TGTGCCAGCAGTCATGGACAGGCCGAATGGGGGGAGCAGTTCTTC. Translation gives CASSHGQAEWGEQFF. This chain uses TRBV4-2 with TRBJ2-1, with 7 bases that match TRBD1. The germline V gene has CDR1 LGHNA and CDR2 YNFKEQ. The CDR3 spans 15 residues. With 6 bases clipped from V and 10 bases from J, the junction kept 15 bases outside the gene matches.